The 9 T cell receptor beta chains listed next were all sequenced from one sample in a study of T cells in Graves' hyperthyroidism and ophthalmopathy. From RNA transcripts, TCR beta CDR3 regions were amplified. HTBI primers were employed in a first-round RT-PCR of the TCR CDR3. In TCRdb, the multiplex PCR reads were re-called with MiXCR into one record per CDR3 protein. The data contain almost 600,000 distinct CDR3 sequences, about 43% of them singletons. Source material: peripheral blood or thyroid tissue (not recorded which). These receptors originate from a woman aged 18-35 years with Graves' hyperthyroidism.

J is TRBJ2-3 and V is TRBV7-2; 10 bases fit TRBD2. The CDR3 contains 15 residues. Germline CDR1 is SGHTA and CDR2 is FQGNSA. Trimming at V came to 3 bases and at J to 3 bases, leaving 3 bases not matched to a gene. CDR3 coding DNA: TGTGCCAGCAGCTTTTCTAGCGGGAGAACAGATACGCAGTATTTT. This codes for CASSFSSGRTDTQYF.

In regard to this clonotype: A much larger clone differs by one base, so this may be a read error. The chain employs TRBV5-5 and TRBJ2-6; D is uncertain. The CDR3 contains 17 residues. Trimming removed 4 bases at V and 0 bases at J, with 14 bases between. The germline gives CDR1 SGHKS, CDR2 YYEKEE (reference sequence). In DNA, the CDR3 is TGTGCCAGCAGCCCAAACAGCCCACTCTCTGGGGCCAACGTCCTGACTTTC. It codes for CASSPNSPLSGANVLTF.

The V gene is TRBV7-2, the J gene TRBJ1-1; D gene uncertain. In germline, CDR1 is SGHTA, CDR2 FQGNSA. V was trimmed by 5 bases and J by 7 bases, leaving 14 bases between them. This CDR3 region has 13 residues. CDR3 in amino acids: CASSRTATNEAFF. The CDR3 nucleotides are TGTGCCAGCAGCCGGACGGCAACTAATGAAGCTTTCTTT.

The V and J genes are TRBV10-3 and TRBJ1-1, with no clear D. V was shortened by 3 bases and J by 8 bases, with 7 bases between the two germline ends. The length of the CDR3 is 11 residues. Germline CDR1 reads ENHRY; CDR2 reads SYGVKD. The DNA for the CDR3 is TGTGCCATCAGTGACCGACTAGAAGCTTTCTTT. Its translation: CAISDRLEAFF.

This clonotype showed up many times. V gene TRBV19 combines with J gene TRBJ1-5; D possibly corresponds to TRBD1 (5 bases). The V gene's germline CDR1 is LNHDA and CDR2 SQIVND (reference sequence). V was shortened by 7 bases and J by 0 bases, with 16 bases between the two germline ends. The CDR3 runs to 16 residues. The CDR3: CASMTGTEYSNQPQHF. The CDR3 DNA follows: TGTGCCAGTATGACCGGGACCGAGTATAGCAATCAGCCCCAGCATTTT.

This clonotype has a count of ten or more. This rearrangement joins TRBV5-1 to TRBJ2-7; a possible D gene is TRBD1 (5 bases). V was cut by 3 bases and J by 5 bases, with 18 bases left in between. Germline loops: CDR1 SGHRS, CDR2 YFSETQ. This CDR3 has 15 amino acids. The CDR3 here is CASSWGSEPTHEQYF. The CDR3 DNA reads TGCGCCAGCAGCTGGGGCAGCGAGCCCACCCACGAGCAGTACTTC. Full variable domain (missing parts from reference TRBV5-1 and TRBJ2-7): KAGVTQTPRYLIKTRGQQVTLSCSPISGHRSVSWYQQTPGQGLQFLFEYFSETQRNKGNFPGRFSGRQFSNSRSEMNVSTLELGDSALYLCASSWGSEPTHEQYFGPGTRLTVT.

V and J are TRBV27 and TRBJ1-1; no definite D call. Germline assignment: CDR1 MNHEY and CDR2 SMNVEV (reference sequence). The CDR3 spans 14 residues. Trimming removed 4 bases from V and 5 bases from J, with 14 bases in between. The CDR3 spells CASSYWQAGTEAFF. CDR3 coding DNA: TGTGCCAGCAGTTACTGGCAGGCGGGAACTGAAGCTTTCTTT.

On this clonotype itself: At one end the junction does not follow the germline gene, possibly because of a read error. This CDR3 reads CTSTDAGASNYGYTF. CDR3 DNA: TGTACCAGCACAGACGCAGGGGCTTCTAACTATGGCTACACCTTC. The V call is TRBV28, the J call TRBJ1-2; tentatively, D is TRBD1 (6 bases). Germline V lookup: CDR1 MDHEN, CDR2 SYDVKM. The CDR3 contains 15 residues.

The V gene is TRBV15, the J gene TRBJ2-1; possibly TRBD2 for D (5 bases). The V and J ends lost 1 base and 5 bases respectively, with 15 bases between them. Looked up from germline, CDR1 is LNHNV and CDR2 is YYDKDF (reference sequence). The CDR3 covers 16 residues. CDR3: CATSRVALAIHNEQFF. The CDR3 DNA reads TGTGCCACCAGCAGAGTAGCGCTAGCTATCCACAATGAGCAGTTCTTC.